These T cell receptor beta chains were read from a single sample in a study of shared clonotypes between healthy human individuals. Only in-frame clones appear in the TCRdb table, and some are missing; sequencing was by immunoSEQ multiplex PCR. The sample lists more than 850,000 clones; around 78% were seen once. Sequencing used memory CD4+ T cells from PBMCs. These receptors all stem from a man younger than 35 in good health. Some clones in this sample may be carry-over from other donors' samples. Each CDR3 is given without its conserved first and last residue.

v_call cdr3_aa
TRBV7-2 ASSLEYSQY
TRBV29-1 SVEGGYAGSEQY
TRBV2 ASRQGDYEQY
TRBV7-9 ASSLEWVGSGTDTQY
TRBV6-5 ASSGGAGPQH
TRBV28 ASTPTGTGKIFTIY
TRBV4-1 ASSQGLAAMYQETQY
TRBV6-5 ASSPPGLVNIQY
TRBV7-8 ASSLGTSGLWNIQY
TRBV19 ASSPGGGRALHGDTQY
TRBV7-2 ASTLRGGPGELF
TRBV10-3 AISKDVYGYT
TRBV2 ASSDGQGTNEQF
TRBV7-9 ASSLGAGGQDEQF
TRBV5-4 ASSLTSDSYNEQF
TRBV12-5 ASGERGPDGELF
TRBV6-5 ASSSPTGGLGYEQY
TRBV15 ATSRDIGRVNTDTQY
TRBV7-9 ASSLALEHQEKLF
TRBV5-4 ASSPRGTGPSGANVLT
TRBV5-1 ASSTAGTSYGYT
TRBV2 ASKRDRGYGYT
TRBV2 ASRGTPYNEQF
TRBV29-1 SVKGDSANTGELF
TRBV5-1 ASSPGHSNTGELF
TRBV7-2 ASRRLPREFGEQY
TRBV7-8 ASSITVNTEAF
TRBV18 ASSPDRGLTEAF
TRBV19 ASTLTGSGANVLT
TRBV21-1 ASTPPARGNTIY
TRBV30 AWSVRYEQF
TRBV7-9 ASSLDYGHTDYGYT
TRBV14 ASSQQTAMNTEAF
TRBV5-1 ASSLTSGSYNEQF
TRBV7-9 ASSPIGGTGELF
TRBV2 ASSSYMGGLAGGVTADTQY
TRBV5-1 ASSLTSESGELF
TRBV7-9 ASSSVYITSYEQY
TRBV5-8 ASSDGTGMGQPQH
TRBV10-3 AISGPQGADYGYT
TRBV15 ATSRGQGGGAGNTIY
TRBV7-2 ASSLFRQTFKNIQY
TRBV4-3 ASSQGYRTYEQY
TRBV6-5 ATSHQGRKSGEQY
TRBV9 ASSVPGTRQF
TRBV10-3 AAGPGLYEQY
TRBV7-8 ASSLIRNTGELF
TRBV5-4 ASSPDRGQPPLH
TRBV7-9 ASRFLRSSYNEQF
TRBV6-1 ASSEKGRVGFSYGYT
TRBV7-9 ASSHPAGGDLPYGYT
TRBV2 ASSGRWALTGELF
TRBV5-1 ASSPAQGAGGTEAF
TRBV29-1 SVGAGTPSTDTQY
TRBV18 ASSPLSFRGTEAF
TRBV14 ASSQQGYGYT
TRBV4-1 ASSQGHSGAVEKLF
TRBV7-9 ASSPGEVSSYEQY
TRBV25-1 ASSEQQGTVEAF
TRBV28 ASSFGRPNTEAF